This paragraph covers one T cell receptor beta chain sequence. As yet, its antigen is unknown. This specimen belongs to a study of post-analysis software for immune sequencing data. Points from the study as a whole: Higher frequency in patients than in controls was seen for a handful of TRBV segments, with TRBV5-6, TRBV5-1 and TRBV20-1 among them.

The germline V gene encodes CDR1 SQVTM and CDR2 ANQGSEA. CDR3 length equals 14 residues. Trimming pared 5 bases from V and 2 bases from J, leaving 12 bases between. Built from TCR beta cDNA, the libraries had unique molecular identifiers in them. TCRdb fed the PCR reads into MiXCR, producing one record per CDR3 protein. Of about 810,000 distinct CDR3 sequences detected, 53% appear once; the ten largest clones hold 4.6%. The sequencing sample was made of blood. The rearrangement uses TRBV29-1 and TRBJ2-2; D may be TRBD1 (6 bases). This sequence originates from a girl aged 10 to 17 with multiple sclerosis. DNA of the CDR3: TGCAGCGTTCCCGGGACAACTAACACCGGGGAGCTGTTTTTT. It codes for CSVPGTTNTGELFF.